One and the same sample provided the 17 T cell receptor beta chains below, sequenced in a study of OX40 agonist ivuxolimab in advanced cancers. Assay used: immunoSEQ multiplex PCR; TCRdb lists only in-frame clones, some missing. The sample has roughly 30,000 clones; roughly nine tenths are singletons. Material: CD4+ or CD8+ T cells sorted from blood, obtained in a trial of the OX40 agonist ivuxolimab. These receptors all stem from an adult with an advanced solid tumor such as melanoma, head and neck, liver or kidney cancer.

This sequence joins TRBV5-1 and TRBJ1-3; D unclear. The CDR3 spans 15 residues. Germline-derived CDR1 and CDR2 are SGHRS and YFSETQ. The germline V and J ends were trimmed by 4 bases and 1 base, with 12 bases remaining between them. CDR3: CASSDTGSSGNTIYF. As DNA, the CDR3 is TGCGCCAGCAGCGATACGGGGTCTTCTGGAAACACCATATATTTT.

This clone occurred once. This chain uses TRBV30 with TRBJ1-5, with TRBD1 identical over 7 bases. V shed 5 bases and J 6 bases; nucleotides not matched to a gene: 7. The CDR3 consists of 13 residues. The germline V gene has CDR1 GTSNPN and CDR2 SVGIG (reference sequence). This chain's CDR3 is CAWSGQDGQPQHF. The CDR3 region has the DNA TGTGCCTGGTCAGGACAGGATGGTCAGCCCCAGCATTTT.

DNA for the CDR3: TGTGCCAGCAGGAACATGGGGGACACTGAAGCTTTCTTT. The encoded protein is CASRNMGDTEAFF. This chain links TRBV11-2 with TRBJ1-1; D is possibly TRBD1 (5 bases). Germline V CDR1 and CDR2: SGHAT, FQNNGV. Trimming removed 6 bases from V and 3 bases from J, with 11 bases in between. There are 13 residues in the CDR3. The full variable domain, in which reference TRBV11-2 and TRBJ1-1 provide the parts outside the CDR3, is EAGVAQSPRYKIIEKRQSVAFWCNPISGHATLYWYQQILGQGPKLLIQFQNNGVVDDSQLPKDRFSAERLKGVDSTLKIQPAKLEDSAVYLCASRNMGDTEAFFGQGTRLTVV.

The rearrangement uses TRBV4-1 and TRBJ1-1; 8 positions match TRBD1. The CDR3 is made up of 15 amino acids. The J segment lost 0 bases and the V segment lost 0 bases, leaving 0 bases of the junction unmatched. Germline assignment: CDR1 MGHRA and CDR2 YSYEKL. The CDR3 DNA follows: TGCGCCAGCAGCCAAGAGACAGGGGTGAACACTGAAGCTTTCTTT. Its translation is CASSQETGVNTEAFF.

V and J are TRBV2 and TRBJ2-7; D possibly corresponds to TRBD2 (5 bases). Trimming took off 6 bases at V and 2 bases at J, with 14 bases between the two ends. This CDR3 spans 14 amino acids. Germline CDR1 SNHLY, CDR2 FYNNEI. In DNA, the CDR3 is TGTGCCAGCAGCGATTTACGGGATCCCTACGAGCAGTACTTC. Protein sequence: CASSDLRDPYEQYF.

In this sample, this clone turned up a few times. The V gene is TRBV15, the J gene TRBJ2-7; D is undetermined. Looked up from germline, CDR1 is LNHNV and CDR2 is YYDKDF (reference sequence). Deletions cut 0 bases from V and 2 bases from J, with 11 bases between. The CDR3 loop spans 15 amino acids. CDR3 sequence (DNA): TGTGCCACCAGCAGAGATTTTGGGCCGACCTACGAGCAGTACTTC. Translation gives CATSRDFGPTYEQYF.

The V call is TRBV4-1, the J call TRBJ2-7; D remains ambiguous. The germline gives CDR1 MGHRA, CDR2 YSYEKL. This CDR3 is built from 14 residues. V was cut by 1 base and J by 1 base, with 8 bases left in between. The CDR3 sequence is CASSQVGRSYEQYF. CDR3 coding DNA: TGCGCCAGCAGCCAAGTTGGCAGGTCCTACGAGCAGTACTTC.

The rearrangement joins TRBV6-1 to TRBJ2-7, with D perhaps matching TRBD1 (5 bases). The CDR3 has 14 residues. V shed 7 bases and J shed 0 bases, with 13 bases lying between them. Germline CDR1 is MNHNS and CDR2 is SASEGT. Here the CDR3 DNA reads TGTGCCAGCAATCTTTTAGACAGCTCCTACGAGCAGTACTTC. It codes for CASNLLDSSYEQYF.

The chain uses TRBV10-2 and TRBJ2-1; TRBD2 matches 7 bases. There are 15 residues in the CDR3. The junction had 9 bases not matched to a gene; V was cut back by 7 bases and J by 3 bases. From germline, CDR1 is WSHSY and CDR2 SAAADI. This CDR3 is CASTPREGFYNEQFF. The CDR3 coding sequence is TGCGCCAGCACCCCCAGGGAGGGGTTCTACAATGAGCAGTTCTTC.

The chain joins TRBV27 to TRBJ2-7, with D perhaps matching TRBD2 (5 bases). Germline values: CDR1 MNHEY, CDR2 SMNVEV (reference sequence). The ends were cut back, 7 bases at V and 5 bases at J, with 9 bases in the middle. The CDR3 loop spans 11 amino acids. CDR3: CASTWGDEQYF. DNA of the CDR3: TGTGCCAGCACCTGGGGAGACGAGCAGTACTTC.

The chain joins TRBV5-8 to TRBJ2-5; perhaps TRBD1 as D (8 bases). Germline V gene data show CDR1 as SGHTS and CDR2 as YDEGEE. The CDR3 has 13 amino acids. The V gene lost 6 bases and the J gene lost 4 bases, with 13 bases spanning the gap. The CDR3 here is CASMDREGETQYF. The CDR3 bases are TGTGCCAGCATGGACAGGGAGGGAGAGACCCAGTACTTC. Complete variable domain (other parts from reference TRBV5-8 and TRBJ2-5): EAGVTQSPTHLIKTRGQQATLRCSPISGHTSVYWYQQALGLGLQFLLWYDEGEERNRGNFPPRFSGRQFPNYSSELNVNALELEDSALYLCASMDREGETQYFGPGTRLLVL.

The table lists this clone with a few counts. This chain links TRBV6-1 with TRBJ1-1, with unresolved D. CDR1 is MNHNS and CDR2 is SASEGT in the germline V gene. V was clipped by 1 base and J by 0 bases, with 6 bases between them. The CDR3 totals 14 residues. The CDR3 loop is CASSEVAMNTEAFF. The CDR3 region has the DNA TGTGCCAGCAGTGAAGTAGCCATGAACACTGAAGCTTTCTTT.

The chain is built from TRBV9 and TRBJ1-3; D ambiguous. The CDR3 runs to 14 residues. Germline V gene sequence: CDR1 SGDLS, CDR2 YYNGEE. The V end lost 0 bases, the J end lost 2 bases, and 6 bases lay between the germline ends. CDR3 nucleotides: TGTGCCAGCAGCGTAGGAGGGACTGGAAACACCATATATTTT. Protein: CASSVGGTGNTIYF.

The rearrangement joins TRBV28 to TRBJ2-7; 10 bases align to TRBD2. The CDR3 extends over 17 amino acids. Germline CDR1 and CDR2: MDHEN and SYDVKM. Losses at the gene ends were 4 bases for V and 2 bases for J; bases not matched to a gene: 11. This CDR3 is CASSSKPGLADTYEQYF. In DNA, the CDR3 is TGTGCCAGCAGTTCAAAACCCGGACTAGCGGATACCTACGAGCAGTACTTC.

The J gene is TRBJ2-7, the V gene TRBV2; TRBD2 matches at 7 bases. Trimming at V came to 0 bases and at J to 3 bases, leaving 8 bases not matched to a gene. The CDR3 extends over 16 amino acids. Germline V gene data show CDR1 as SNHLY and CDR2 as FYNNEI. CDR3 sequence (DNA): TGTGCCAGCAGTGAAGCGTCGGCTAGCGGACTCTACGAGCAGTACTTC. Its translation: CASSEASASGLYEQYF.

This clone showed up just once. The chain carries TRBV30 and TRBJ2-5; 7 bases are a match to TRBD1. This CDR3 contains 12 residues. The V gene's germline CDR1 is GTSNPN and CDR2 SVGIG (reference sequence). The ends lost 7 bases at V and 0 bases at J; junction bases unmatched: 2. This CDR3 is CASTGDQETQYF. The DNA for the CDR3 is TGTGCCTCCACAGGGGACCAAGAGACCCAGTACTTC.

This clone was observed once. The CDR3 here is CASSRTGLQGYTF. The CDR3 DNA sequence: TGTGCCAGCAGCCGTACAGGGCTTCAGGGCTACACCTTC. The chain links TRBV11-2 to TRBJ1-2, with D possibly TRBD1 on 6 matching bases. Trimming took off 5 bases at V and 8 bases at J, with 15 bases between the two ends. The CDR3 has 13 residues. Per the germline V gene, CDR1 is SGHAT and CDR2 is FQNNGV.